This T cell receptor (beta chain) was recovered during a study of cytomegalovirus exposure and HLA in healthy donors. Across the whole study: The same platform was used for the roughly 120 validation repertoires as for the 600 to 700 first-cohort repertoires, as reported in a later analysis.

The germline V gene encodes CDR1 MNHEY and CDR2 SMNVEV (reference sequence). The CDR3 sequence is 14 residues long. Losses at the gene ends were 5 bases for V and 9 bases for J; bases not matched to a gene: 9. Sequencing was performed with immunoSEQ multiplex PCR; in TCRdb, only in-frame clones are kept and a portion is missing. The repertoire holds 130,000 to 150,000 clones, with 75% to 90% as singletons. This receptor was obtained from a woman aged 25 to 45 in good health and CMV-seropositive. Sequenced sample: PBMCs. This chain connects TRBV27 to TRBJ2-1; 8 bases are a match to TRBD2. CDR3 in DNA: TGTGCCAGCAGTAGCGGACTAGCCAAGGGTGAGCAGTTCTTC. Its translation: CASSSGLAKGEQFF.